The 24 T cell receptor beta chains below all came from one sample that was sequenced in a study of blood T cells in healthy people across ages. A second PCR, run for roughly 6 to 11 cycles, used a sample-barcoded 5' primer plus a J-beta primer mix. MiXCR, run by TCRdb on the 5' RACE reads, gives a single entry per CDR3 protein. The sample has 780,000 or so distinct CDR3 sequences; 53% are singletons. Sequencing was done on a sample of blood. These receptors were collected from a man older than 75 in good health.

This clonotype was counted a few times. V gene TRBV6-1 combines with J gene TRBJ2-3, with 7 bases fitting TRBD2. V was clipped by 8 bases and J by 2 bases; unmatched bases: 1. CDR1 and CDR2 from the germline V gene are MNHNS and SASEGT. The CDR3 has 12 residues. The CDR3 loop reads CASERDTDTQYF. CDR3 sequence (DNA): TGTGCCAGCGAGCGGGACACAGATACGCAGTATTTT.

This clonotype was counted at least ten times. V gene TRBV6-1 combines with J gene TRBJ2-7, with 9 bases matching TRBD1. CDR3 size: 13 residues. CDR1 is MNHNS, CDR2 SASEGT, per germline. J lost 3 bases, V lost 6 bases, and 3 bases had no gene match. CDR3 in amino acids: CASSSDRGYEQYF. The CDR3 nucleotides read TGTGCCAGCAGCTCGGACAGGGGCTACGAGCAGTACTTC.

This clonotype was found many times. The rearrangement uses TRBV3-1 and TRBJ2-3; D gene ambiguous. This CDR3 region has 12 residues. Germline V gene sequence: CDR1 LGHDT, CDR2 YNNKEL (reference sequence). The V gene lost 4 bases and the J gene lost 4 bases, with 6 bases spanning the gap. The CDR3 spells CASSPAADTQYF. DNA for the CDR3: TGTGCCAGCAGCCCCGCCGCAGATACGCAGTATTTT.

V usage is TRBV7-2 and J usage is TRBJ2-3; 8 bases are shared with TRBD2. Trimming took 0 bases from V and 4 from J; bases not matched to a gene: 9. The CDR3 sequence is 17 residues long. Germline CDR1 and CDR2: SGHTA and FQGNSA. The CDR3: CASSLAFTGGHADTQYF. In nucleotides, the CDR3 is TGTGCCAGCAGCTTAGCGTTCACGGGAGGGCACGCAGATACGCAGTATTTT. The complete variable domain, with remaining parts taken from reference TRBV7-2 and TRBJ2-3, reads GAGVSQSPSNKVTEKGKDVELRCDPISGHTALYWYRQSLGQGLEFLIYFQGNSAPDKSGLPSDRFSAERTGGSVSTLTIQRTQQEDSAVYLCASSLAFTGGHADTQYFGPGTRLTVL.

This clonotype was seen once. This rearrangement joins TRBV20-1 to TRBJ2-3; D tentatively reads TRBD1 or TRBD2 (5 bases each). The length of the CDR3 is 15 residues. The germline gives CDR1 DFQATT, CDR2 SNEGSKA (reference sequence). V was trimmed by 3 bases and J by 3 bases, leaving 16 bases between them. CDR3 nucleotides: TGCAGTGCTAGGTTTGGCGGAGAGGGGACAGATACGCAGTATTTT. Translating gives CSARFGGEGTDTQYF.

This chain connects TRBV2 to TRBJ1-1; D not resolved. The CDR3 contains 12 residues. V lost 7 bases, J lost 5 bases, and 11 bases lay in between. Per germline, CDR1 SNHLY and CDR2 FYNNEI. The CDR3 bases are TGTGCCAGCATTCCAGATCGGACTGAAGCTTTCTTT. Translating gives CASIPDRTEAFF.

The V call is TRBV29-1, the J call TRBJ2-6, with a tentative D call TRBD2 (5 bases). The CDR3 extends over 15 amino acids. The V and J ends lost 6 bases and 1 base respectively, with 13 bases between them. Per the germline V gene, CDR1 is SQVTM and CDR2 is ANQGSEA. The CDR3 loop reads CSVPDGISGANVLTF. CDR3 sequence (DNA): TGCAGCGTGCCGGACGGGATATCTGGGGCCAACGTCCTGACTTTC.

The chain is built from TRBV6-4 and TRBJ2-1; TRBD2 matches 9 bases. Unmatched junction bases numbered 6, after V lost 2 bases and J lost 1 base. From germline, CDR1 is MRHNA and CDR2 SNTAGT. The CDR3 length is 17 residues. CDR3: CASSDGGGRGSYNEQFF. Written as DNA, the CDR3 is TGTGCCAGCAGTGACGGGGGCGGGAGGGGATCCTACAATGAGCAGTTCTTC.

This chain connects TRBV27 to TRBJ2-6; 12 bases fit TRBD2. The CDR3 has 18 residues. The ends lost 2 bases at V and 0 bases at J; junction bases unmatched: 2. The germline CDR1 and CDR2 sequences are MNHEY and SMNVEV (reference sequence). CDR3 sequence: CASSLRTSGVSGANVLTF. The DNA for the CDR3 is TGTGCCAGCAGTTTAAGGACTAGCGGGGTCTCTGGGGCCAACGTCCTGACTTTC.

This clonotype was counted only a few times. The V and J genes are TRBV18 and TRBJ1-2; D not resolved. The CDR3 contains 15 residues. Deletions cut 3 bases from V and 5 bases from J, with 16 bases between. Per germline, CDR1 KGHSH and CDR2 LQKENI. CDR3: CASSPTPGDGYGYTF. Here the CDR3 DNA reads TGTGCCAGCTCACCGACCCCGGGAGATGGGTATGGCTACACCTTC.

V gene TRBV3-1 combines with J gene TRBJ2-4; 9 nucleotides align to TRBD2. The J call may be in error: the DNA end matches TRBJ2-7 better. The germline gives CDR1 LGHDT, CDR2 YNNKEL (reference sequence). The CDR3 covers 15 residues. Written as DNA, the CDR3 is TGTGCCAGCAGCGCCCGCGCGGGAGGGCCCTACGAGCAGTACTTC. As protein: CASSARAGGPYEQYF.

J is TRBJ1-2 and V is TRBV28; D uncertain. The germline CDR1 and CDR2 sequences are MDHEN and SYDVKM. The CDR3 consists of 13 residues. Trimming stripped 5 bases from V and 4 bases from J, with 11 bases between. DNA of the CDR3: TGTGCCAGCAGTCCAGTCCCTACCTATGGCTACACCTTC. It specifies CASSPVPTYGYTF.

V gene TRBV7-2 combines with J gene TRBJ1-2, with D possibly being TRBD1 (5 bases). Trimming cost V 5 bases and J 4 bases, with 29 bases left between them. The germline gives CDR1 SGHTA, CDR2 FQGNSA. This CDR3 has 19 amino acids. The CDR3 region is CASSDFVGVGSRKFYGYTF. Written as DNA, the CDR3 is TGTGCCAGCAGCGACTTTGTAGGGGTGGGGAGTCGGAAGTTCTATGGCTACACCTTC.

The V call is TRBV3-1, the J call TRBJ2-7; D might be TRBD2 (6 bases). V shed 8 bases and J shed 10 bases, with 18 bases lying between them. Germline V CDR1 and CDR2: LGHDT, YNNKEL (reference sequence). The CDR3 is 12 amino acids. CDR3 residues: CASSVGGEIQYF. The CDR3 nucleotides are TGTGCCAGCTCGGTAGGAGGGGAGATCCAGTACTTC.

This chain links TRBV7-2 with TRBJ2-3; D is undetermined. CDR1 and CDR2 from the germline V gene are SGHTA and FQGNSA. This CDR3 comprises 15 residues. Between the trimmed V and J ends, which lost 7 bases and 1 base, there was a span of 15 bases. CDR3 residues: CASTENILGTDTQYF. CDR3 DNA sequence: TGTGCCAGCACCGAAAATATACTCGGCACAGATACGCAGTATTTT.

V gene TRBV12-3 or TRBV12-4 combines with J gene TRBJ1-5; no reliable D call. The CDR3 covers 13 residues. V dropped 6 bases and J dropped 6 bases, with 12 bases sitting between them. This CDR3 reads CASSPGDVQPQHF. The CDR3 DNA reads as TGTGCCAGCAGCCCCGGGGATGTTCAGCCCCAGCATTTT.

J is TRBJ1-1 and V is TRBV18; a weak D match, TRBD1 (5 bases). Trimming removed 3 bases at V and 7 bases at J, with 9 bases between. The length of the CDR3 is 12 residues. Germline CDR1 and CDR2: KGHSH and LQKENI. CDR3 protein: CASSPRGDEAFF. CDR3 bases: TGTGCCAGCTCACCTCGGGGGGATGAAGCTTTCTTT.

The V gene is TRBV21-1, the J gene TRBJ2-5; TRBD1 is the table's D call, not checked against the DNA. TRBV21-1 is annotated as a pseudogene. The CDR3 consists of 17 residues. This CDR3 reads CASSILHRGIKQETQYF. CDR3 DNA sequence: TGTGCCAGCAGCATTTTGCACAGGGGAATAAAACAAGAGACCCAGTACTTC.

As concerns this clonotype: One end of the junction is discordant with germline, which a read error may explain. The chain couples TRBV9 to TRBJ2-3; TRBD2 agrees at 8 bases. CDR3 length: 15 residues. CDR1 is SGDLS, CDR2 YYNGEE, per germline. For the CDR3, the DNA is TGCGCCAGCAGCGTAGACGGGAGGGGGGCAGATACGCAGTATTTT. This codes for CASSVDGRGADTQYF.

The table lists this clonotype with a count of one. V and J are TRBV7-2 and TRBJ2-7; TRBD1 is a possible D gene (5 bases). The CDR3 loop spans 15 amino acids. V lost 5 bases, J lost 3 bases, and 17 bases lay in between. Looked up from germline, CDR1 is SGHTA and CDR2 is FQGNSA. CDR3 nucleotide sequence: TGTGCCAGCAGCACACAAGGGGCGGTCGTCTACGAGCAGTACTTC. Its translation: CASSTQGAVVYEQYF.

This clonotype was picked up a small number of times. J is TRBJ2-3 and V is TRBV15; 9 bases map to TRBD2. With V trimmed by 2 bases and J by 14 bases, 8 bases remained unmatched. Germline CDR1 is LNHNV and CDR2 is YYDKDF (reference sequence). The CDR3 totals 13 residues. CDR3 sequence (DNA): TGTGCCACCAGCAGACAAGGACTAGCGTTGACGTATTTT. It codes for CATSRQGLALTYF.

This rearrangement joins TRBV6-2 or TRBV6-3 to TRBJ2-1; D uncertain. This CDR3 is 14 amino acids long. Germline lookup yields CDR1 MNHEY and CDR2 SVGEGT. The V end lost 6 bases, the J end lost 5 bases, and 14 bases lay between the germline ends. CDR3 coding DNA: TGTGCCAGCAGGCAGCGTCCCGATCACAATGAGCAGTTCTTC. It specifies CASRQRPDHNEQFF.

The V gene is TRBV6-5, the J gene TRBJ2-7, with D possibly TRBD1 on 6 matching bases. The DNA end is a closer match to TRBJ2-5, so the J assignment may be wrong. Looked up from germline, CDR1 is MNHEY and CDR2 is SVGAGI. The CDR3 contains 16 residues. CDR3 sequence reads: CASSYSTGLSKETQYF. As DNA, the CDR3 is TGTGCCAGCAGTTACTCTACAGGGCTCAGTAAAGAGACCCAGTACTTC.

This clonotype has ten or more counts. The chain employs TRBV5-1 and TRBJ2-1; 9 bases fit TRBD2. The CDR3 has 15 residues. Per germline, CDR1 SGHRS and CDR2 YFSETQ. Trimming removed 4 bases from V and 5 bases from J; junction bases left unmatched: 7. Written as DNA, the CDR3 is TGCGCCAGCAGCCTAACTAGCGGGTCAAACAATGAGCAGTTCTTC. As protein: CASSLTSGSNNEQFF. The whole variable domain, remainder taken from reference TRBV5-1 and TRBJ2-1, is KAGVTQTPRYLIKTRGQQVTLSCSPISGHRSVSWYQQTPGQGLQFLFEYFSETQRNKGNFPGRFSGRQFSNSRSEMNVSTLELGDSALYLCASSLTSGSNNEQFFGPGTRLTVL.